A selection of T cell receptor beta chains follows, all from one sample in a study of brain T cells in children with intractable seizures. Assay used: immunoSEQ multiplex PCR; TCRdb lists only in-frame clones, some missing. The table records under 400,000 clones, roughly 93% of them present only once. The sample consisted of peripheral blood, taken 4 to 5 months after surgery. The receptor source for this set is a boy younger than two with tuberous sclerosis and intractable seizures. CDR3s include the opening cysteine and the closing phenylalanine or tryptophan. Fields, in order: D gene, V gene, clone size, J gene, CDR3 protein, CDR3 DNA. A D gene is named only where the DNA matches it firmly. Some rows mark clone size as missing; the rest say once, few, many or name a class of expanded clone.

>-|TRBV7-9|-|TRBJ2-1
CASSHLRAPNEQFF
TGTGCCAGCAGCCACCTTCGGGCCCCCAATGAGCAGTTCTTC
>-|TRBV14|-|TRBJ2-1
CASSQGYPSSYNEQFF
TGTGCCAGCAGCCAAGGCTATCCCTCCTCCTACAATGAGCAGTTCTTC
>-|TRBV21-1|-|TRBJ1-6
CASSKGPGELNSPLHF
TGTGCCAGCAGCAAAGGGCCAGGGGAGCTAAATTCACCCCTCCACTTT
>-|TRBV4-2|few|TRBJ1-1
CASSQGARVGTEAFF
TGTGCCAGCAGCCAAGGGGCCAGGGTCGGAACTGAAGCTTTCTTT
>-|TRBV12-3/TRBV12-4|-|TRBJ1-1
CASSLGGFTEAFF
TGTGCCAGCAGTTTAGGGGGCTTCACTGAAGCTTTCTTT
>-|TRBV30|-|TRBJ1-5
CAWSVQVRNQPQHF
TGTGCCTGGAGTGTACAGGTCAGAAATCAGCCCCAGCATTTT
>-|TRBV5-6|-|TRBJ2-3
CASRPPGATDTQYF
TGTGCCAGCAGGCCGCCGGGGGCCACAGATACGCAGTATTTT
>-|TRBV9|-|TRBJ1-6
CASSYRGNSSPLHF
TGTGCCAGCAGCTACAGAGGCAACAGTTCACCCCTCCACTTT
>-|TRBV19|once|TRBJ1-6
CASSIKVNSPLHF
TGTGCCAGTAGTATAAAAGTCAATTCACCCCTCCACTTT
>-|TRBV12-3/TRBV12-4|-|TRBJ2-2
CASRRQDTGELFF
TGTGCCAGCCGGCGGCAGGACACCGGGGAGCTGTTTTTT
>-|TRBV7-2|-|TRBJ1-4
CASSLGLGGIATNEKLFF
TGTGCCAGCAGCTTAGGCCTGGGGGGGATCGCAACTAATGAAAAACTGTTTTTT
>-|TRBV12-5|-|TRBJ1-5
CASGGISRNQPQHF
TGTGCTAGTGGTGGGATCTCCCGCAATCAGCCCCAGCATTTT
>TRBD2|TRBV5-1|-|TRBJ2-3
CASAGTSGSSDTQYF
TGCGCCAGCGCCGGGACTAGCGGGAGTTCTGATACGCAGTATTTT
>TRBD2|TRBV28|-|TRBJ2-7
CASSPPRGGSYEQYF
TGTGCCAGCAGTCCACCCCGGGGCGGGAGCTACGAGCAGTACTTC
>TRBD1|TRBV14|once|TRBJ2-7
CASSIHRGRSEQYF
TGTGCCAGCAGCATTCACAGGGGGCGCTCCGAGCAGTACTTC
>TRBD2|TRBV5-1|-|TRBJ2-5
CASSLRAGGPSYQETQYF
TGCGCCAGCAGCTTACGAGCGGGGGGGCCAAGTTATCAAGAGACCCAGTACTTC
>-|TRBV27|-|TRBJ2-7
CASSPRAGPYEQYF
TGTGCCTCATCCCCCCGGGCAGGGCCCTACGAGCAGTACTTC
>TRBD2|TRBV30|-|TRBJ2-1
CAWGPGLADNEQFF
TGTGCCTGGGGCCCGGGACTAGCGGACAATGAGCAGTTCTTC
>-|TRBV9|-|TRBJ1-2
CASSVASPGNGYTF
TGTGCCAGCAGCGTGGCCAGTCCGGGCAATGGCTACACCTTC
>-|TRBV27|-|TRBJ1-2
CASSLSAGIGYGYTF
TGTGCCAGCAGTTTATCGGCAGGGATCGGCTATGGCTACACCTTC
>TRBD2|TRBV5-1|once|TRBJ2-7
CASSSPGGGSYEQYF
TGCGCCAGCAGCTCCCCGGGGGGTGGGTCCTACGAGCAGTACTTC
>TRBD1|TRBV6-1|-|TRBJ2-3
CASSAQDRGSTDTQYF
TGTGCCAGCAGTGCCCAGGACAGGGGGAGCACAGATACGCAGTATTTT
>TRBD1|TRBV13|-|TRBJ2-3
CASSLRGTDTQYF
TGTGCCAGCAGCCTCAGGGGGACAGATACGCAGTATTTT
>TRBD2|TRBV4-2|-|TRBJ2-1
CASSQDQSGGYNEQFF
TGTGCCAGCAGCCAAGATCAGAGCGGGGGATACAATGAGCAGTTCTTC